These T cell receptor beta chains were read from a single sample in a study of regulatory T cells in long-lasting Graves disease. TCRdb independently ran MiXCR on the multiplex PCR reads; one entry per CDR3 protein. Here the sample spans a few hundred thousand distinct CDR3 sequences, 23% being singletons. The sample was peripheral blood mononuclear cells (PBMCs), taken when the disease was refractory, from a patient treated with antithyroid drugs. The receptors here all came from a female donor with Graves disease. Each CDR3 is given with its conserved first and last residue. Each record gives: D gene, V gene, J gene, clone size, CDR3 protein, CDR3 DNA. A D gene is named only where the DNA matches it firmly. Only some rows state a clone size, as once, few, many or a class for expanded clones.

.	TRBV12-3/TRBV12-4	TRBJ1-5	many	CASSLGGQFNQPQHF	TGTGCCAGCAGTTTAGGAGGACAGTTTAATCAGCCCCAGCATTTT
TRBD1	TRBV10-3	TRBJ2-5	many	CAIRTTGVETQYF	TGTGCCATCAGGACGACAGGGGTAGAGACCCAGTACTTC
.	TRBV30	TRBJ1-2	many	CAWGPEALREGYTF	TGTGCCTGGGGGCCCGAAGCGCTCCGGGAGGGCTACACCTTC
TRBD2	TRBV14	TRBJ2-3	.	CASSQVREGATDTQYF	TGTGCCAGCAGCCAAGTCCGGGAGGGAGCCACAGATACGCAGTATTTT
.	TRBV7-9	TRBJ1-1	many	CASRAGSMNTEAFF	TGTGCCAGCAGGGCCGGGAGCATGAACACTGAAGCTTTCTTT
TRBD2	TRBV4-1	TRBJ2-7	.	CASSQVGAGGSYEQYF	TGCGCCAGCAGCCAAGTAGGGGCGGGGGGCTCCTACGAGCAGTACTTC
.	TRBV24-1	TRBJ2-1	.	CATSDFVTASYNEQFF	TGTGCCACCAGTGATTTTGTGACAGCCTCCTACAATGAGCAGTTCTTC
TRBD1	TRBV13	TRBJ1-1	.	CASSFRQGYSNTEAFF	TGTGCCAGCAGCTTCCGACAGGGCTACTCGAACACTGAAGCTTTCTTT
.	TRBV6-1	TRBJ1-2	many	CASSPLTVGPPNYGYTF	TGTGCCAGCAGTCCCCTGACAGTGGGCCCCCCTAACTATGGCTACACCTTC
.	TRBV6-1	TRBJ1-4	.	CAGRLRAATNEKLFF	TGTGCCGGCAGACTGAGAGCAGCAACTAATGAAAAACTGTTTTTT
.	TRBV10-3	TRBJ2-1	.	CAISPGVTGNEQFF	TGTGCCATCAGCCCAGGGGTGACCGGCAATGAGCAGTTCTTC
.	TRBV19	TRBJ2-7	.	CASSRRADNEQYF	TGTGCCAGTAGTCGGAGGGCCGATAACGAGCAGTACTTC
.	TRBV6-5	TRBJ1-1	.	CASSYSGLANTEAFF	TGTGCCAGCAGTTACTCGGGCCTTGCGAACACTGAAGCTTTCTTT
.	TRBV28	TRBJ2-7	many	CASSRGIEQYF	TGTGCCAGCAGCAGAGGGATCGAGCAGTACTTC
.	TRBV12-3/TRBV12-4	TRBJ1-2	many	CASSLRGGAYGYTF	TGTGCCAGCAGTTTAAGGGGCGGGGCGTATGGCTACACCTTC
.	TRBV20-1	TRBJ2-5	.	CSARVSGKTQYF	TGCAGTGCTAGGGTGTCAGGGAAGACCCAGTACTTC
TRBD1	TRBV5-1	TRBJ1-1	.	CASSYGQGATEAFF	TGCGCCAGCAGCTACGGACAGGGTGCCACTGAAGCTTTCTTT
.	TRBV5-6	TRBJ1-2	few	CASSYTGTTSGYTF	TGTGCCAGCAGTTACACCGGGACTACCTCTGGCTACACCTTC
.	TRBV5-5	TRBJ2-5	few	CASSLDPGGRQETQYF	TGTGCCAGCAGCTTGGATCCCGGCGGGCGCCAAGAGACCCAGTACTTC
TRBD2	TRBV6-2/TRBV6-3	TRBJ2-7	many	CASSSTTSGSYEQYF	TGTGCCAGCAGTTCCACGACTAGCGGCTCCTACGAGCAGTACTTC
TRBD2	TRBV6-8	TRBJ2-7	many	CASSYSASGGEQYF	TGTGCCAGCAGTTACTCGGCATCGGGGGGCGAGCAGTACTTC
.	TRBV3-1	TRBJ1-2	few	CASSQRSAGYTF	TGTGCCAGCAGCCAAAGGTCAGCGGGCTACACCTTC
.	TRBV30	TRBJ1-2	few	CAWSEVGYGYTF	TGTGCCTGGAGTGAGGTGGGGTATGGCTACACCTTC